This T cell receptor beta chain was documented in a study of OX40 agonist ivuxolimab in advanced cancers. Looking at the study overall: At about 81% male, the cohort had a mean age of approximately 64 years, ranging from roughly 20 to 80.

General study points: Averaged across samples, CD8+ T cells carried more expanded clones than CD4+ did. The CD4+ and CD8+ T cells in the blood had expanded clonally by week 6 at 0.1 to 3.0 mg/kg.

This table comes from immunoSEQ multiplex PCR, and its TCRdb copy is limited to in-frame clones, with some not included. The table has tens of thousands of clones, roughly 84% seen once; the top ten hold around 2.7%. On this clone: What it binds is unknown.

Trimming left V 2 bases short and J 2 bases short, with 9 bases between. This CDR3 is built from 13 residues. Germline V lookup: CDR1 GTSNPN, CDR2 SVGIG (reference sequence). The material sequenced was CD4+ or CD8+ T cells sorted from blood, taken in a trial of the OX40 agonist ivuxolimab. The receptor comes from an adult with an advanced solid tumor such as melanoma, head and neck, liver or kidney cancer. This sequence joins TRBV30 and TRBJ1-1; perhaps TRBD1 as D (5 bases). CDR3 sequence: CAWSLGGNTEAFF. The CDR3 DNA sequence: TGTGCCTGGAGTCTCGGGGGAAACACTGAAGCTTTCTTT.